This T cell receptor (beta chain) was documented in a study of T cell responses to AZD1222 COVID-19 vaccine. Study outcomes and limitations: Nearly half of spike-specific TCRs reportedly go after variant regions that carry no mutations. Donors in the cohort were predominantly white British and more often female, and clonal diversity was possibly underestimated.

V was pared by 4 bases and J by 0 bases, with 7 bases between. This CDR3 spans 13 amino acids. Germline V lookup: CDR1 SGHRS, CDR2 YFSETQ. TCRdb keeps only in-frame clones here, not all; method: immunoSEQ multiplex PCR. Of 100,000 to 150,000 clones in the sample, around 90% are singletons; the top ten hold around 5.9%. This clone was found a few times. Antigen specificity is unknown. This same CDR3 is encoded by further DNA sequences in the sample. The V call is TRBV5-1, the J call TRBJ1-1, with a tentative D call TRBD1 (6 bases). This sequence originates from an adult in good health. The sample in question was peripheral blood, obtained on day 0 of AZD1222 vaccination. The CDR3 nucleotides read TGCGCCAGCAGCGGACAGATGAACACTGAAGCTTTCTTT. As protein: CASSGQMNTEAFF.